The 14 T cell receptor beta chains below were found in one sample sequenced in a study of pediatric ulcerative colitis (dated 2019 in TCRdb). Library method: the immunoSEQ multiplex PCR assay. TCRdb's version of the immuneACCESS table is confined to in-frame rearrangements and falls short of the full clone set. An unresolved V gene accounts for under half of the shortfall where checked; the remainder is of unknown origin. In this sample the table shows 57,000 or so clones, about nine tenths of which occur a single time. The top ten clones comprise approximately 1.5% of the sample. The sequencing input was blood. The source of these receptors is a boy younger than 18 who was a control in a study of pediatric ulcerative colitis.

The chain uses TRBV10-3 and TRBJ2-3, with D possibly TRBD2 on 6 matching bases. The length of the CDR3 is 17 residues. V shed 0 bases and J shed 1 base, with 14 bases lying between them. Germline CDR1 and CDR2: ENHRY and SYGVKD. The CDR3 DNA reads TGTGCCATCAGTGAGTCGAAGCTAGCGAAACGCACAGATACGCAGTATTTT. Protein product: CAISESKLAKRTDTQYF.

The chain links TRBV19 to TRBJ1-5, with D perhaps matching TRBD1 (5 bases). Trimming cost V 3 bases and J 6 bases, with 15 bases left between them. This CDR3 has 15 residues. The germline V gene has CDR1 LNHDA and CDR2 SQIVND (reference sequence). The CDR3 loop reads CASSINGGSVQPQHF. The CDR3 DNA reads TGTGCCAGTAGTATTAACGGGGGGAGTGTTCAGCCCCAGCATTTT.

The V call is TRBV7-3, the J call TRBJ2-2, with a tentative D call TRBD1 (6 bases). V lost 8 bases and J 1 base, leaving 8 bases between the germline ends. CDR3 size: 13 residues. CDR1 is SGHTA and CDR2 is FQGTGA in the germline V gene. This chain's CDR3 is CASGTQNTGELFF. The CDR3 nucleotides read TGTGCCAGCGGGACACAGAACACCGGGGAGCTGTTTTTT. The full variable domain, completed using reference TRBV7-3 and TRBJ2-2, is GAGVSQTPSNKVTEKGKYVELRCDPISGHTALYWYRQSLGQGPEFLIYFQGTGAADDSGLPNDRFFAVRPEGSVSTLKIQRTERGDSAVYLCASGTQNTGELFFGEGSRLTVL.

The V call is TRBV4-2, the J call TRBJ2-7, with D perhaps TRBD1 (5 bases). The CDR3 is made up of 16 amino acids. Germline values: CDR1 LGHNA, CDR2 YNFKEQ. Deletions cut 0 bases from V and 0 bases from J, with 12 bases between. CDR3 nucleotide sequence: TGTGCCAGCAGCCAAGATGCTTACAGGTTCTCCTACGAGCAGTACTTC. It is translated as CASSQDAYRFSYEQYF.

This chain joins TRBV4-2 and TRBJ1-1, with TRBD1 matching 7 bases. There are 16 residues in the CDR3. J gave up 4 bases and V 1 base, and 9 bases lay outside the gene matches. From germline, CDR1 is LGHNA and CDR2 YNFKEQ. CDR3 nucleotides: TGTGCCAGCAGCCAAGGTATTCAGGGGGAGGGCACTGAAGCTTTCTTT. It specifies CASSQGIQGEGTEAFF.

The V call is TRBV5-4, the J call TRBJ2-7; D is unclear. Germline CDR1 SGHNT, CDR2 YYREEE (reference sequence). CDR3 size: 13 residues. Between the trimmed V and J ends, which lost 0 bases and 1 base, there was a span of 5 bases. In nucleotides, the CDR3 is TGTGCCAGCAGCTTGGACACTTCCTACGAGCAGTACTTC. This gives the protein CASSLDTSYEQYF.

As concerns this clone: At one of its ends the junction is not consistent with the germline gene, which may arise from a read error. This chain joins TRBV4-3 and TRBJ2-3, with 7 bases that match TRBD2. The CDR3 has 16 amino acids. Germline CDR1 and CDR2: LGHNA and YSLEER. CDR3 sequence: CASSQVLAVGTDTQYF. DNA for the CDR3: TGCGCCAGCAGTCAAGTTCTAGCGGTGGGCACAGATACGCAGTATTTT.

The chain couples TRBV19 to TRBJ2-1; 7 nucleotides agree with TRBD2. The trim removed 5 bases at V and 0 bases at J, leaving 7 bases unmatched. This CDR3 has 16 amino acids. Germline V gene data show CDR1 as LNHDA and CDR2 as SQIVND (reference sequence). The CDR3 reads CASSSRTSGSYNEQFF. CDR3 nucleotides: TGTGCCAGTAGTTCTAGGACTAGTGGCTCCTACAATGAGCAGTTCTTC.

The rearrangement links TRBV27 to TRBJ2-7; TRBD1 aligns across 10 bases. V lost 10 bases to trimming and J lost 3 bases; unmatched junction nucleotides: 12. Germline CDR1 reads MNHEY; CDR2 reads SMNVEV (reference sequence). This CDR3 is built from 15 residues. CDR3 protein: CATGRPTGGYYEQYF. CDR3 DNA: TGTGCCACGGGGAGACCGACAGGGGGCTACTACGAGCAGTACTTC.

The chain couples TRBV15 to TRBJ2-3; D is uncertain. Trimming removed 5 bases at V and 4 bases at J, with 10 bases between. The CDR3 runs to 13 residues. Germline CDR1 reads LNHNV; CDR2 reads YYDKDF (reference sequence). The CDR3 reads CATSVRLPDTQYF. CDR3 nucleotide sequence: TGTGCCACCAGCGTACGATTGCCAGATACGCAGTATTTT.

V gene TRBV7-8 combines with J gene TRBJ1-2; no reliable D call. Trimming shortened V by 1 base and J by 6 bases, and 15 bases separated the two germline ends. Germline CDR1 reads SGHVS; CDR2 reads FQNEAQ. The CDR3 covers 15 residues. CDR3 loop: CASSLVPNSVDGYTF. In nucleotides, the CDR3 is TGTGCCAGCAGCTTAGTACCGAACAGCGTGGATGGCTACACCTTC.

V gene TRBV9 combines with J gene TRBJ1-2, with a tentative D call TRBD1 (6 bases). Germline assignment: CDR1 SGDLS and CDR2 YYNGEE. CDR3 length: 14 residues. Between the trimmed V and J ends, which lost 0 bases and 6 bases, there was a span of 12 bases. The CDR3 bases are TGTGCCAGCAGCGTAGGGCGCAGGGGAGATGGCTACACCTTC. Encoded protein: CASSVGRRGDGYTF.

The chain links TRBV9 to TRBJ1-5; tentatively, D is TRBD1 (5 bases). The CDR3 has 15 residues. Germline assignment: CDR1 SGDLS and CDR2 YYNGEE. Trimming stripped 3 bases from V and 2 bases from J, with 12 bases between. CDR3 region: CASSAGALGNQPQHF. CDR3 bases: TGTGCCAGCAGCGCCGGGGCCCTTGGCAATCAGCCCCAGCATTTT.

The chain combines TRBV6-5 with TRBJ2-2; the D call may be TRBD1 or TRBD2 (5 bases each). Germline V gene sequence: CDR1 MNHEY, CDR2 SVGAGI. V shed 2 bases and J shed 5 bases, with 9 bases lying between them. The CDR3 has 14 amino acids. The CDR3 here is CASSYDSGTGELFF. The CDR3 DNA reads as TGTGCCAGCAGTTACGACAGCGGAACCGGGGAGCTGTTTTTT.